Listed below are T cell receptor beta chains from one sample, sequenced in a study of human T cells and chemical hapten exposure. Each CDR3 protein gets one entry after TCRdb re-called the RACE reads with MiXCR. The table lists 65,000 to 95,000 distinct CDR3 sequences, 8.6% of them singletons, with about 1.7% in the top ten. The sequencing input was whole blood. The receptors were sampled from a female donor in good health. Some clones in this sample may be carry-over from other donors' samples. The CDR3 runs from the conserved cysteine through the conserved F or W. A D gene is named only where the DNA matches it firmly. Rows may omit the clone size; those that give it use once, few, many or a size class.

CDR3 protein: CASSPGGVLGYQETQYF; CDR3 DNA: TGTGCCAGCAGCCCCGGAGGGGTGCTAGGATATCAAGAGACCCAGTACTTC; J gene: TRBJ2-5; D gene: NA; clone size: many; V gene: TRBV7-9
CDR3 protein: CASSQTIPSSYNSPLHF; CDR3 DNA: TGTGCCAGCAGTCAAACCATTCCCAGCTCCTATAATTCACCCCTCCACTTT; J gene: TRBJ1-6; D gene: NA; clone size: many; V gene: TRBV6-5
CDR3 protein: CASSLVGGGTSEAFF; CDR3 DNA: TGTGCCAGCAGCTTGGTAGGGGGCGGTACCTCTGAAGCTTTCTTT; J gene: TRBJ1-1; D gene: TRBD1; clone size: NA; V gene: TRBV5-4
CDR3 protein: CASSDEGGGQPQHF; CDR3 DNA: TGTGCCAGCAGTGATGAAGGGGGCGGTCAGCCCCAGCATTTT; J gene: TRBJ1-5; D gene: TRBD1; clone size: many; V gene: TRBV2
CDR3 protein: CASSPRGLSNQPQHF; CDR3 DNA: TGTGCCAGCAGCCCACGGGGGCTCAGCAATCAGCCCCAGCATTTT; J gene: TRBJ1-5; D gene: NA; clone size: many; V gene: TRBV7-2
CDR3 protein: CASSLRDRGEQTGF; CDR3 DNA: TGTGCCAGCAGTTTAAGGGACAGGGGAGAACAAACGGGGTTC; J gene: TRBJ1-2; D gene: TRBD1; clone size: NA; V gene: TRBV12-3/TRBV12-4
CDR3 protein: CATSESGWGRYNEQFF; CDR3 DNA: TGTGCCACCAGCGAGTCAGGGTGGGGCCGCTACAATGAGCAGTTCTTC; J gene: TRBJ2-1; D gene: NA; clone size: NA; V gene: TRBV15
CDR3 protein: CASSPGRATNEKLFF; CDR3 DNA: TGTGCCAGCAGTCCAGGGAGGGCAACTAATGAAAAACTGTTTTTT; J gene: TRBJ1-4; D gene: NA; clone size: few; V gene: TRBV2
CDR3 protein: CSPGTDNTEAFF; CDR3 DNA: TGCAGTCCCGGGACAGACAACACTGAAGCTTTCTTT; J gene: TRBJ1-1; D gene: TRBD1; clone size: many; V gene: TRBV20-1
CDR3 protein: CASSGTDYPGNTIYF; CDR3 DNA: TGTGCCAGCAGCGGGACCGACTATCCTGGAAACACCATATATTTT; J gene: TRBJ1-3; D gene: NA; clone size: many; V gene: TRBV9
CDR3 protein: CASSALQTGELFF; CDR3 DNA: TGTGCCAGTAGTGCCCTACAGACCGGGGAGCTGTTTTTT; J gene: TRBJ2-2; D gene: NA; clone size: few; V gene: TRBV19
CDR3 protein: CASEDRGLNEKLFF; CDR3 DNA: TGTGCCAGCGAAGATCGAGGACTTAATGAAAAACTGTTTTTT; J gene: TRBJ1-4; D gene: NA; clone size: few; V gene: TRBV6-1
CDR3 protein: CASSSRQGPYEQYF; CDR3 DNA: TGTGCCAGCAGTTCGCGACAGGGACCTTACGAGCAGTACTTC; J gene: TRBJ2-7; D gene: TRBD1; clone size: many; V gene: TRBV27